The entry below gives a single T cell receptor (beta chain) sequence along with its context. The data belong to a study of TIL therapy for anti-PD-1-resistant metastatic lung cancer. Study-level background: Patients then received nivolumab; progressors got lymphodepletion, TIL and IL-2.

The germline V and J ends were trimmed by 6 bases and 4 bases, with 15 bases remaining between them. This CDR3 has 14 amino acids. The germline V gene has CDR1 PRHDT and CDR2 FYEKMQ (reference sequence). This was the immunoSEQ v3 assay. Generated by immunoSEQ multiplex PCR, the TCRdb table keeps only in-frame clones and is missing some. The sample holds 50,000 to 70,000 clones, 69% seen once. Regarding time point: pre-treatment sample, taken before nivolumab and TIL therapy. The receptor was derived from a person aged 25 to 80 with non-small cell lung cancer. The rearrangement links TRBV13 to TRBJ2-5; D is perhaps TRBD2 (5 bases). The sequenced sample was blood, obtained at baseline. The CDR3 coding sequence is TGTGCCAGCAGTCAGCGACTATCGAGAGAGACCCAGTACTTC. Amino acids: CASSQRLSRETQYF.